Below, 17 T cell receptor beta chains from the same sample are listed, as sequenced in a study of shared T cell receptors in the human thymus. Profiling relied on immunoSEQ multiplex PCR, and the TCRdb table lists in-frame clones only, not all of them. The sample yields roughly 660,000 clones, over 75% seen once. These same data were also listed under a study on human thymus T cells.

Material for sequencing was thymocytes. Source of these receptors: a boy younger than two with a congenital heart defect.

V usage is TRBV7-2 and J usage is TRBJ2-5; tentatively, D is TRBD2 (6 bases). Germline loops: CDR1 SGHTA, CDR2 FQGNSA. There are 14 residues in the CDR3. Trimming pared 3 bases from V and 5 bases from J, leaving 13 bases between. Here the CDR3 DNA reads TGTGCCAGCAGCTTTCGGAGGGCCTGGGAGACCCAGTACTTC. Protein product: CASSFRRAWETQYF.

The V gene is TRBV18, the J gene TRBJ1-2; D remains unclear. Deletions cut 0 bases from V and 1 base from J, with 6 bases between. Germline V gene sequence: CDR1 KGHSH, CDR2 LQKENI. The CDR3 has 14 residues. Here the CDR3 DNA reads TGTGCCAGCTCACCACCGTCGGGTAACTATGGCTACACCTTC. Encoded protein: CASSPPSGNYGYTF.

The gene calls are TRBV5-5 and TRBJ1-1; D remains ambiguous. This CDR3 has 13 residues. Trimming stripped 4 bases from V and 1 base from J, with 8 bases between. CDR1 and CDR2 from the germline V gene are SGHKS and YYEKEE (reference sequence). The CDR3 region is CASSPNGNTEAFF. The CDR3 region has the DNA TGTGCCAGCAGCCCTAACGGGAACACTGAAGCTTTCTTT.

The chain links TRBV19 to TRBJ2-1; 12 positions match TRBD1. Germline-derived CDR1 and CDR2 are LNHDA and SQIVND (reference sequence). This CDR3 has 14 amino acids. V shed 8 bases and J 9 bases; nucleotides not matched to a gene: 8. CDR3 region: CASSRGQGAGEQFF. DNA of the CDR3: TGTGCCAGTTCCAGGGGACAGGGGGCAGGTGAGCAGTTCTTC.

V usage is TRBV5-1 and J usage is TRBJ1-4; D gene ambiguous. CDR3 length equals 15 residues. Germline values: CDR1 SGHRS, CDR2 YFSETQ. Between the trimmed V and J ends, which lost 0 bases and 6 bases, there was a span of 12 bases. The CDR3 DNA sequence: TGCGCCAGCAGCTTGGAGAGGGCGAGTCATGAAAAACTGTTTTTT. It encodes CASSLERASHEKLFF.

The chain joins TRBV6-5 to TRBJ2-7; D may be TRBD2 (6 bases). Deletions cut 2 bases from V and 7 bases from J, with 18 bases between. Germline values: CDR1 MNHEY, CDR2 SVGAGI. The CDR3 consists of 15 residues. The DNA for the CDR3 is TGTGCCAGCAGTTACCGCCCCATATCTAGCGTAGAGCAGTACTTC. This sequence encodes CASSYRPISSVEQYF.

The chain combines TRBV29-1 with TRBJ1-1; 11 bases map to TRBD1. Losses at the gene ends were 4 bases for V and 12 bases for J; bases not matched to a gene: 7. The CDR3 totals 12 residues. The germline CDR1 and CDR2 sequences are SQVTM and ANQGSEA. The CDR3 protein is CSVAGQGVQPFF. CDR3 nucleotide sequence: TGCAGCGTTGCGGGACAGGGGGTTCAACCTTTCTTT.

This chain links TRBV27 with TRBJ2-6, with 7 bases lining up with TRBD2. This CDR3 has 18 residues. V dropped 1 base and J dropped 2; count of bases not matched to a gene: 8. Germline V gene lookup returns CDR1 MNHEY and CDR2 SMNVEV (reference sequence). The CDR3 is CASSLFGGDFAGANVLTF. The DNA for the CDR3 is TGTGCCAGCAGTTTATTTGGGGGGGATTTTGCTGGGGCCAACGTCCTGACTTTC.

The rearrangement uses TRBV6-5 and TRBJ1-1; 7 bases are shared with TRBD1. The CDR3 contains 14 residues. Germline V gene lookup returns CDR1 MNHEY and CDR2 SVGAGI. Trimming at V came to 5 bases and at J to 4 bases, leaving 7 bases not matched to a gene. The CDR3 region has the DNA TGTGCCAGCAGTCCAGAAGGGGGCGGCACTGAAGCTTTCTTT. Translation gives CASSPEGGGTEAFF.

The chain couples TRBV7-6 to TRBJ2-3; 11 bases map to TRBD2. CDR3 length: 19 residues. CDR1 and CDR2 (germline): SGHVS, FNYEAQ. V lost 0 bases, J lost 6 bases, and 14 bases stayed unmatched. The CDR3 here is CASSLAPPLSGRAGDTQYF. CDR3 coding DNA: TGTGCCAGCAGCTTAGCGCCCCCACTTAGCGGGAGGGCCGGGGATACGCAGTATTTT.

The chain carries TRBV28 and TRBJ2-3, with D possibly being TRBD1 (6 bases). CDR1 and CDR2 from the germline V gene are MDHEN and SYDVKM. Trimming took off 2 bases at V and 4 bases at J, with 13 bases between the two ends. This CDR3 has 15 residues. The CDR3 here is CASSLGGIGADTQYF. The CDR3 nucleotides are TGTGCCAGCAGTTTAGGGGGCATCGGGGCAGATACGCAGTATTTT.

This chain links TRBV19 with TRBJ2-6; tentatively, D is TRBD1 (5 bases). Trimming left V 3 bases short and J 0 bases short, with 12 bases between. The CDR3 extends over 17 amino acids. Germline lookup yields CDR1 LNHDA and CDR2 SQIVND (reference sequence). The chain's CDR3 is CASSIGQGSSGANVLTF. DNA of the CDR3: TGTGCCAGTAGTATCGGCCAGGGCAGCTCTGGGGCCAACGTCCTGACTTTC.

J is TRBJ2-1 and V is TRBV25-1; 9 bases are shared with TRBD1. The CDR3 has 17 amino acids. CDR1 and CDR2 from the germline V gene are MGHDK and SYGVNS. V dropped 4 bases and J dropped 0; count of bases not matched to a gene: 7. In DNA form, the CDR3 reads TGTGCCAGCAGTGCGGACAGGGGACCTAGCTCCTACAATGAGCAGTTCTTC. This translates into CASSADRGPSSYNEQFF.

This rearrangement joins TRBV25-1 to TRBJ1-3, with D unresolved. Germline V gives CDR1 MGHDK, CDR2 SYGVNS. Trimming shortened V by 4 bases and J by 0 bases, and 10 bases separated the two germline ends. This CDR3 comprises 15 residues. The CDR3 DNA reads TGTGCCAGCAGTGGGAGGGTCGTCTCTGGAAACACCATATATTTT. This encodes CASSGRVVSGNTIYF.

This chain uses TRBV5-6 with TRBJ1-1; D call uncertain. The length of the CDR3 is 12 residues. Per germline, CDR1 SGHDT and CDR2 YYEEEE. V was trimmed by 7 bases and J by 9 bases, leaving 16 bases between them. The CDR3 region has the DNA TGTGCCAGCCTAGCCCCCGGCCCAAAAGCTTTCTTT. Translating gives CASLAPGPKAFF.

The V gene is TRBV10-3, the J gene TRBJ2-7, with 7 bases identical to TRBD2. Germline assignment: CDR1 ENHRY and CDR2 SYGVKD. Trimming removed 6 bases from V and 6 bases from J; junction bases left unmatched: 20. The CDR3 is made up of 17 amino acids. The chain's CDR3 is CAISLTPLLAGEGEQYF. The CDR3 bases are TGTGCCATCAGCCTCACTCCTTTACTGGCGGGAGAGGGCGAGCAGTACTTC.

The rearrangement links TRBV7-2 to TRBJ2-7; D might be TRBD2 (6 bases). From germline, CDR1 is SGHTA and CDR2 FQGNSA. V lost 6 bases, J lost 1 base, and 13 bases lay in between. The CDR3 sequence is 14 residues long. This CDR3 reads CASSGFRGSYEQYF. CDR3 DNA sequence: TGTGCCAGCAGTGGGTTCCGGGGGTCCTACGAGCAGTACTTC.